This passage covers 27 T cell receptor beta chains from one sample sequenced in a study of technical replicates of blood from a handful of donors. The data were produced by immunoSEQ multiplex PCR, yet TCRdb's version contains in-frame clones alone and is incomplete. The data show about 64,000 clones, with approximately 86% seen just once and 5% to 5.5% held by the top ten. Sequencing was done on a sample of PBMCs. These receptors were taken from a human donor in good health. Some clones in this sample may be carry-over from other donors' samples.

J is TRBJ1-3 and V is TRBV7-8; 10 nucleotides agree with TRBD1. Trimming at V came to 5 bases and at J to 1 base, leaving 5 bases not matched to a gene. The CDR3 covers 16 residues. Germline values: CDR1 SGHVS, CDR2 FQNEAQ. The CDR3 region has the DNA TGTGCCAGCAGCCAAAGACAGGGGGCGTCTGGAAACACCATATATTTT. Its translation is CASSQRQGASGNTIYF.

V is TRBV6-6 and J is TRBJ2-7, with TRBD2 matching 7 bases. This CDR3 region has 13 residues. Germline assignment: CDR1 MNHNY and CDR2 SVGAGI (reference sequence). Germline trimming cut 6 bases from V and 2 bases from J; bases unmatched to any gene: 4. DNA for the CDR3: TGTGCCAGCAGCCACGCGGGGGCCTACGAGCAGTACTTC. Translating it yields CASSHAGAYEQYF.

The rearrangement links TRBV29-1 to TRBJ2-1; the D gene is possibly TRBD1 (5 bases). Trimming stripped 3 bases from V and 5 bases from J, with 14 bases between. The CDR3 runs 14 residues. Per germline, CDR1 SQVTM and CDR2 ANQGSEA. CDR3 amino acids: CSVDASLGDNEQFF. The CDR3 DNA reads TGCAGCGTTGACGCGAGCCTAGGGGACAATGAGCAGTTCTTC.

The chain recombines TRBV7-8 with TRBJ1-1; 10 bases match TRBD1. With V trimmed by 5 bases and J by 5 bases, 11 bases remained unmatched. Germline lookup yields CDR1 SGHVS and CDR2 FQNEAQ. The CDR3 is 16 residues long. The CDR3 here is CASSQAAGTGVTEAFF. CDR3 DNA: TGTGCCAGCAGCCAGGCCGCCGGGACAGGGGTGACTGAAGCTTTCTTT.

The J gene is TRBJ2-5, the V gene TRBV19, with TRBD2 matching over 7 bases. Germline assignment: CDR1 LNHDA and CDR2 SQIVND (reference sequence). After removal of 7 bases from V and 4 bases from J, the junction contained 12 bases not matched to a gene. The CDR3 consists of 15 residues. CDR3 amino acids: CASMLASGGPETQYF. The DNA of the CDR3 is TGTGCCAGTATGTTGGCTAGCGGTGGCCCAGAGACCCAGTACTTC.

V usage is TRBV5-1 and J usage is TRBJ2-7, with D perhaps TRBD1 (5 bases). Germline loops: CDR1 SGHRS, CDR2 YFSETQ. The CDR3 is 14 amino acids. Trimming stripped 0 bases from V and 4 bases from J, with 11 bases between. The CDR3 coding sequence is TGCGCCAGCAGCTTGGAGGCAGGGAAATACGAGCAGTACTTC. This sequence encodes CASSLEAGKYEQYF.

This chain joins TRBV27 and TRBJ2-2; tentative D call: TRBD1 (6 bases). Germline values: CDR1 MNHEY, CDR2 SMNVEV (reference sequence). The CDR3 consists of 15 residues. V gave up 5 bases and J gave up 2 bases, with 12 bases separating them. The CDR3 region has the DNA TGTGCCAGCAGTCCGCGGACAGTTAACACCGGGGAGCTGTTTTTT. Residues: CASSPRTVNTGELFF.

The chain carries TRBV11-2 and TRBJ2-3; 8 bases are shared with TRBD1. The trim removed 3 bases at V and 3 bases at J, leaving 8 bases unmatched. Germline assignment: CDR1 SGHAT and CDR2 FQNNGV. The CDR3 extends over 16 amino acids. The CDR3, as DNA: TGTGCCAGCAGCTTTCTGGACAGGGAACTGACAGATACGCAGTATTTT. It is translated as CASSFLDRELTDTQYF.

This chain's CDR3 is CASSPGRTSYGYTF. The CDR3 region has the DNA TGCGCCAGCAGCCCGGGGAGGACTAGCTATGGCTACACCTTC. V gene TRBV4-3 combines with J gene TRBJ1-2, with D unresolved. V was clipped by 4 bases and J by 4 bases, with 13 bases between them. The germline CDR1 and CDR2 sequences are LGHNA and YSLEER. The CDR3 has 14 residues.

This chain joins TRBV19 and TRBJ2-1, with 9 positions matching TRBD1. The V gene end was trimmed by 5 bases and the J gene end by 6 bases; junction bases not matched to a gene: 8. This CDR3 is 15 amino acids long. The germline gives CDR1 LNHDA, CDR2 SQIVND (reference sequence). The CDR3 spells CASSRSGTGSNEQFF. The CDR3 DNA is TGTGCCAGTAGTCGATCCGGGACAGGGTCCAATGAGCAGTTCTTC.

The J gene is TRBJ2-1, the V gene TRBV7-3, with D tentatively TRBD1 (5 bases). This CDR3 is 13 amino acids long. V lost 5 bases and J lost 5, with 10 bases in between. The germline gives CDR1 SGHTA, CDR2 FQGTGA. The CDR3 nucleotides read TGTGCCAGCAGCCAAATCAGGGACAATGAGCAGTTCTTC. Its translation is CASSQIRDNEQFF.

The CDR3 nucleotides are TGTGCCAGCAGCCGGGCGGGAGGTAATGGCTACACCTTC. It encodes CASSRAGGNGYTF. The chain links TRBV5-4 to TRBJ1-2, with unresolved D. The CDR3 is 13 residues long. CDR1 and CDR2 (germline): SGHNT, YYREEE (reference sequence). Trimming removed 4 bases at V and 6 bases at J, with 13 bases between.

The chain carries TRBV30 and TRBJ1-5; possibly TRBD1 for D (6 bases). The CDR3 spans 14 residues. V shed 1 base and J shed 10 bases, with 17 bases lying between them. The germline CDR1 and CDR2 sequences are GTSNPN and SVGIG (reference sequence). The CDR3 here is CAWSEGRGFSPQHF. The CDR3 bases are TGTGCCTGGAGTGAAGGCAGGGGTTTCAGCCCCCAGCATTTT.

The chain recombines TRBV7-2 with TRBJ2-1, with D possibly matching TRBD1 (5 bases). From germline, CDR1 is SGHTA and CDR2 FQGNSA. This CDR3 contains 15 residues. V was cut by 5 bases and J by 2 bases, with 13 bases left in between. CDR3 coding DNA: TGTGCCAGCAGCCCCTGGGCAGGGCCCTACAATGAGCAGTTCTTC. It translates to CASSPWAGPYNEQFF.

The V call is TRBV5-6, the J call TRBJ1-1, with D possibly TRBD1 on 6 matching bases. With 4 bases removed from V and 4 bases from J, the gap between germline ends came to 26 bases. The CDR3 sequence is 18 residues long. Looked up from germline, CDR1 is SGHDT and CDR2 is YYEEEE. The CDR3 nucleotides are TGTGCCAGCAGCCCCCCCCAAGGTACAGGGCCGTTGGGCACTGAAGCTTTCTTT. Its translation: CASSPPQGTGPLGTEAFF.

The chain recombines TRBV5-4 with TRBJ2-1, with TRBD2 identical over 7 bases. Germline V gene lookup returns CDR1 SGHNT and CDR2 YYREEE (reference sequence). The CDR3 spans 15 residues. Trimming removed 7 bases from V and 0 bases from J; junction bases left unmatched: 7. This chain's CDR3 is CASSRGGSSYNEQFF. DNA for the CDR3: TGTGCCAGCTCGCGGGGCGGGAGCTCCTACAATGAGCAGTTCTTC.

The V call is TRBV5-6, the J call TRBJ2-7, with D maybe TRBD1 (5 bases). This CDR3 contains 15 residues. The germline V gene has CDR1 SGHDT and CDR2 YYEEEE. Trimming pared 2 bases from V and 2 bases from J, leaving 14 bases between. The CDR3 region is CASSFRVGAAYEQYF. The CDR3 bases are TGTGCCAGCAGCTTTCGTGTAGGGGCGGCCTACGAGCAGTACTTC.

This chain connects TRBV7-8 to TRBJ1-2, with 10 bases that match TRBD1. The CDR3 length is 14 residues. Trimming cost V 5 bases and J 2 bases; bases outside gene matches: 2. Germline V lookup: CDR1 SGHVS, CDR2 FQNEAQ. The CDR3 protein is CASSKDRGNYGYTF. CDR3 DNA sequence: TGTGCCAGCAGCAAGGACAGGGGGAACTATGGCTACACCTTC. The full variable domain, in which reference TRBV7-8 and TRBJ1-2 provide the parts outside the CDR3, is GAGVSQSPRYKVAKRGQDVALRCDPISGHVSLFWYQQALGQGPEFLTYFQNEAQLDKSGLPSDRFFAERPEGSVSTLKIQRTQQEDSAVYLCASSKDRGNYGYTFGSGTRLTVV.

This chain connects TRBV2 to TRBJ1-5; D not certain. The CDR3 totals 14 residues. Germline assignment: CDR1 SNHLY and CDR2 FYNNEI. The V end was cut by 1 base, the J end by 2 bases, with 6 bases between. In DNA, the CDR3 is TGTGCCAGCAGTGAAGTATCGGGCAATCAGCCCCAGCATTTT. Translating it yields CASSEVSGNQPQHF.

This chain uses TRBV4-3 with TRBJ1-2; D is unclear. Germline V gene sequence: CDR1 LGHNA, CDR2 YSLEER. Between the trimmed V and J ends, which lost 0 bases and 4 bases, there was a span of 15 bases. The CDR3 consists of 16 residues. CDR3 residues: CASSQDLAGYTYGYTF. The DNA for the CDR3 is TGCGCCAGCAGCCAAGACCTAGCAGGTTACACCTATGGCTACACCTTC.

In nucleotides, the CDR3 is TGCAGCGCGGGGGGGACTCCTGGGGAAAAACTGTTTTTT. It is translated as CSAGGTPGEKLFF. This chain uses TRBV29-1 with TRBJ1-4, with TRBD1 as a possible D gene (5 bases). V lost 7 bases and J 8 bases, leaving 17 bases between the germline ends. Per the germline V gene, CDR1 is SQVTM and CDR2 is ANQGSEA. The CDR3 runs to 13 residues.

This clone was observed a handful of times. For the CDR3, the DNA is TGTGCCGGCCAGATAGGGGGAGTGAGCAATCAGCCCCAGCATTTT. It specifies CAGQIGGVSNQPQHF. The V and J genes are TRBV30 and TRBJ1-5; tentatively, D is TRBD1 (6 bases). The germline V gene encodes CDR1 GTSNPN and CDR2 SVGIG (reference sequence). V shed 8 bases and J shed 1 base, with 18 bases lying between them. The CDR3 runs to 15 residues.

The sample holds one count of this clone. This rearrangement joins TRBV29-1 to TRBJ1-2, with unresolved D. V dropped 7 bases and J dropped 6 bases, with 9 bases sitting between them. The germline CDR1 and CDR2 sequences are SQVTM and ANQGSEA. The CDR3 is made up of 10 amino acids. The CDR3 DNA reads TGCAGCGCCTATAAACATGGCTACACCTTC. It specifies CSAYKHGYTF.

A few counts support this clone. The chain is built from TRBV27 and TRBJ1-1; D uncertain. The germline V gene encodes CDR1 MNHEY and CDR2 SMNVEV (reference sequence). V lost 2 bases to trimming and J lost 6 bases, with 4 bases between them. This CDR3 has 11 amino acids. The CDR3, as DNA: TGTGCCAGCAGTTTAGGCTCTGAAGCTTTCTTT. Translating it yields CASSLGSEAFF.

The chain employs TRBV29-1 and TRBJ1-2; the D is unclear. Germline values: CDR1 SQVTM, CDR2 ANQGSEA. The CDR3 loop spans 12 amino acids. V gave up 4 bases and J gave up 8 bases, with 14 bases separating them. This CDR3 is CSVGVGNGGYTF. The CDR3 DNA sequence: TGCAGCGTTGGGGTGGGCAATGGCGGCTACACCTTC. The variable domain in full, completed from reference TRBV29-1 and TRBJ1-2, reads SAVISQKPSRDICQRGTSLTIQCQVDSQVTMMFWYRQQPGQSLTLIATANQGSEATYESGFVIDKFPISRPNLTFSTLTVSNMSPEDSSIYLCSVGVGNGGYTFGSGTRLTVV.

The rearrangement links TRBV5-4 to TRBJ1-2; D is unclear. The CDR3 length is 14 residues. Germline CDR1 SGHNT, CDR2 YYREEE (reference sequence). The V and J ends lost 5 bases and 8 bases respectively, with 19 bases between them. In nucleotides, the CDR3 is TGTGCCAGCAGTCAACCCGCCCTGGCGGAGGGCTACACCTTC. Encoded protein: CASSQPALAEGYTF.

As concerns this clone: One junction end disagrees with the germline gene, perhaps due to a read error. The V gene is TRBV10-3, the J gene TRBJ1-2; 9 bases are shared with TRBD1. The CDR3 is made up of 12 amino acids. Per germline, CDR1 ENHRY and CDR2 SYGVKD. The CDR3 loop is CAISESSEDRGF. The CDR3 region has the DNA TGTGCCATCAGTGAGTCGTCTGAGGACAGGGGCTTC.